This passage covers 18 T cell receptor beta chains from one sample sequenced in a study of blood T cells in healthy people across ages. With a J-beta primer mix and a sample-barcoded 5' primer, a second PCR ran about 7 to 11 cycles. TCRdb recomputed calls from the 5' RACE reads with MiXCR, one row per CDR3 protein. The table shows approximately 800,000 distinct CDR3 sequences, with more than 20% occurring only once. These data also formed part of another study, on T cells of mothers and their children.

Sequenced input: blood. The receptor set was obtained from a boy aged 10-17 years in good health.

This clonotype was seen a few times. The CDR3 spells CSVGRTANTGELFF. The CDR3 region has the DNA TGCAGCGTCGGGCGGACGGCCAACACCGGGGAGCTGTTTTTT. The genes are TRBV29-1 and TRBJ2-2; D remains ambiguous. CDR3 length: 14 amino acids. Per germline, CDR1 SQVTM and CDR2 ANQGSEA. V was trimmed by 6 bases and J by 2 bases, leaving 13 bases between them.

The chain is built from TRBV10-3 and TRBJ1-3; unclear D gene. This CDR3 is 14 amino acids long. Between the trimmed V and J ends, which lost 3 bases and 0 bases, there was a span of 6 bases. Germline V lookup: CDR1 ENHRY, CDR2 SYGVKD. The CDR3 nucleotides read TGTGCCATCAGTGAACGGTTCTCTGGAAACACCATATATTTT. Its protein product is CAISERFSGNTIYF.

With respect to this clonotype: One junction end does not reproduce the germline sequence, and a read error may be involved. The V call is TRBV3-1, the J call TRBJ2-1, with D perhaps matching TRBD2 (6 bases). Germline V gene sequence: CDR1 LGHDT, CDR2 YNNKEL (reference sequence). The CDR3 is 17 amino acids. CDR3: CASSQERRGSTYNDQFF. CDR3 DNA sequence: TGTGCCAGCAGCCAAGAGAGACGGGGGAGTACCTACAATGACCAGTTCTTC.

The V gene is TRBV7-9, the J gene TRBJ2-1; perhaps TRBD2 as D (6 bases). Looked up from germline, CDR1 is SEHNR and CDR2 is FQNEAQ (reference sequence). This CDR3 region has 13 residues. V was cut by 0 bases and J by 15 bases, with 15 bases left in between. The CDR3, as DNA: TGTGCCAGCAGCTTAGCGAGGAGGGACCCCTTGTTCTTC. Amino acid sequence: CASSLARRDPLFF.

The chain is built from TRBV5-1 and TRBJ2-7; D is undetermined. V lost 6 bases and J 0 bases, leaving 13 bases between the germline ends. From germline, CDR1 is SGHRS and CDR2 YFSETQ. This CDR3 region has 14 residues. The CDR3 sequence: CASTQGPSSYEQYF. CDR3 in DNA: TGCGCCAGCACTCAAGGACCTAGCTCCTACGAGCAGTACTTC.

In its sample, this clonotype was seen a few times. The CDR3 DNA follows: TGCGCCAGCAGCCCCCCGGCTAGCGCCTACAATGAGCAGTTCTTC. Encoded protein: CASSPPASAYNEQFF. The chain joins TRBV5-1 to TRBJ2-1; D perhaps matches TRBD2 (6 bases). This CDR3 region has 15 residues. Germline values: CDR1 SGHRS, CDR2 YFSETQ. The germline V and J ends were trimmed by 4 bases and 2 bases, with 13 bases remaining between them.

There are a few counts of this clonotype. The chain is built from TRBV6-1 and TRBJ2-2, with no clear D. This CDR3 contains 13 residues. The V gene's germline CDR1 is MNHNS and CDR2 SASEGT. V was clipped by 2 bases and J by 4 bases, with 5 bases between them. The CDR3 coding sequence is TGTGCCAGCAGTGAACTCGGCACCGGGGAGCTGTTTTTT. Its protein is CASSELGTGELFF.

This rearrangement joins TRBV5-3 to TRBJ2-7; D might be TRBD2 (6 bases). TRBV5-3 is treated as an ORF (open reading frame) with a function not yet certain. This CDR3 spans 16 amino acids. The V end was cut by 2 bases, the J end by 3 bases, with 18 bases between. CDR3 sequence (DNA): TGTGCCAGAAGCTTAACCAGGAGGGGACCTGACTACGAGCAGTACTTC. It is translated as CARSLTRRGPDYEQYF.

V usage is TRBV6-5 and J usage is TRBJ1-2; tentative D call: TRBD1 (5 bases). Trimming took 6 bases from V and 4 from J, leaving 15 bases between them. The length of the CDR3 is 14 residues. Germline lookup yields CDR1 MNHEY and CDR2 SVGAGI. The CDR3 nucleotides read TGTGCCAGCAGGGCAGCCGACAGAGTCTATGGCTACACCTTC. Amino acid sequence: CASRAADRVYGYTF.

This clonotype was counted between two and nine times. The chain links TRBV12-3 or TRBV12-4 to TRBJ2-3; D unclear. CDR3 length: 17 residues. Between the trimmed V and J ends, which lost 2 bases and 6 bases, there was a span of 21 bases. The CDR3 DNA follows: TGTGCCAGCAGTTTACTAGGTCGAACCTACCCCGGGGATACGCAGTATTTT. It specifies CASSLLGRTYPGDTQYF.

This clonotype appeared a few times. This chain connects TRBV29-1 to TRBJ2-5; tentatively, D is TRBD1 or TRBD2 (5 bases each). Deletions cut 2 bases from V and 13 bases from J, with 14 bases between. From germline, CDR1 is SQVTM and CDR2 ANQGSEA. The CDR3 sequence is 11 residues long. DNA for the CDR3: TGCAGCGTTGAATGGGACGCTCATCCGTACTTC. Residues: CSVEWDAHPYF. The full variable domain, its missing parts supplied by reference TRBV29-1 and TRBJ2-5, is SAVISQKPSRDICQRGTSLTIQCQVDSQVTMMFWYRQQPGQSLTLIATANQGSEATYESGFVIDKFPISRPNLTFSTLTVSNMSPEDSSIYLCSVEWDAHPYFGPGTRLLVL.

In this sample, this clonotype turned up a few times. The V and J genes are TRBV28 and TRBJ2-1, with 7 bases aligning to TRBD2. This CDR3 is 15 amino acids long. Germline V gives CDR1 MDHEN, CDR2 SYDVKM. The junction had 8 bases not matched to a gene; V was cut back by 4 bases and J by 5 bases. CDR3 sequence reads: CASSYIRLADNEQFF. The CDR3 DNA is TGTGCCAGCAGTTATATCCGCCTAGCGGACAATGAGCAGTTCTTC.

This clonotype came up a few times. The chain recombines TRBV7-2 with TRBJ2-7, with unresolved D. CDR1 is SGHTA and CDR2 is FQGNSA in the germline V gene. This CDR3 is built from 12 residues. Between the trimmed V and J ends, which lost 5 bases and 8 bases, there was a span of 13 bases. The CDR3 is CASSQNGRQQYF. In nucleotides, the CDR3 is TGTGCCAGCAGCCAAAATGGACGTCAGCAGTACTTC.

This chain connects TRBV4-3 to TRBJ2-2, with D perhaps being TRBD1 or TRBD2 (6 bases each). V lost 3 bases, J lost 2 bases, and 16 bases lay in between. This CDR3 has 17 residues. The germline CDR1 and CDR2 sequences are LGHNA and YSLEER. The CDR3 region is CASSHPSGGRNTGELFF. The CDR3 DNA follows: TGCGCCAGCAGCCACCCCTCCGGGGGCAGAAACACCGGGGAGCTGTTTTTT.

This rearrangement joins TRBV29-1 to TRBJ2-3, with no clear D. V was shortened by 5 bases and J by 4 bases, with 13 bases between the two germline ends. CDR3 length: 13 amino acids. Germline lookup yields CDR1 SQVTM and CDR2 ANQGSEA. CDR3 residues: CSVLGLTPDTQYF. DNA of the CDR3: TGCAGCGTTTTGGGTCTTACCCCAGATACGCAGTATTTT.

To note about this clonotype: The germline gene is not matched at one end of the junction; a read error may be the cause. The chain combines TRBV9 with TRBJ2-1; TRBD2 agrees at 13 bases. The CDR3 has 17 residues. Germline lookup yields CDR1 SGDLS and CDR2 YYNGEE. Here the CDR3 reads CASSSRTSGSSYNERFF. The DNA of the CDR3 is TGTGCCAGCAGCTCGCGGACTAGCGGGAGCTCCTACAATGAGCGGTTCTTC.

This chain connects TRBV5-1 to TRBJ1-4, with D perhaps TRBD1 (5 bases). Germline V gene data show CDR1 as SGHRS and CDR2 as YFSETQ. The ends were cut back, 8 bases at V and 14 bases at J, with 16 bases in the middle. This CDR3 has 11 residues. The CDR3 loop is CASRDTGTLFF. The CDR3 DNA sequence: TGCGCCAGTCGGGATACAGGAACCCTGTTTTTT. The full variable domain, rest sourced from reference TRBV5-1 and TRBJ1-4, is KAGVTQTPRYLIKTRGQQVTLSCSPISGHRSVSWYQQTPGQGLQFLFEYFSETQRNKGNFPGRFSGRQFSNSRSEMNVSTLELGDSALYLCASRDTGTLFFGSGTQLSVL.

This clonotype was seen a handful of times. This chain links TRBV2 with TRBJ1-5, with 9 bases identical to TRBD1. The V segment lost 6 bases and the J segment 6 bases; nucleotides outside the gene matches: 6. The CDR3 is made up of 14 amino acids. Germline loops: CDR1 SNHLY, CDR2 FYNNEI. The CDR3 loop is CASRYGQGPQPQHF. The CDR3 nucleotides read TGTGCCAGCAGATACGGACAGGGGCCTCAGCCCCAGCATTTT. Based on the CDR3 plus reference TRBV2 and TRBJ1-5, the full variable domain is EPEVTQTPSHQVTQMGQEVILRCVPISNHLYFYWYRQILGQKVEFLVSFYNNEISEKSEIFDDQFSVERPDGSNFTLKIRSTKLEDSAMYFCASRYGQGPQPQHFGDGTRLSIL.